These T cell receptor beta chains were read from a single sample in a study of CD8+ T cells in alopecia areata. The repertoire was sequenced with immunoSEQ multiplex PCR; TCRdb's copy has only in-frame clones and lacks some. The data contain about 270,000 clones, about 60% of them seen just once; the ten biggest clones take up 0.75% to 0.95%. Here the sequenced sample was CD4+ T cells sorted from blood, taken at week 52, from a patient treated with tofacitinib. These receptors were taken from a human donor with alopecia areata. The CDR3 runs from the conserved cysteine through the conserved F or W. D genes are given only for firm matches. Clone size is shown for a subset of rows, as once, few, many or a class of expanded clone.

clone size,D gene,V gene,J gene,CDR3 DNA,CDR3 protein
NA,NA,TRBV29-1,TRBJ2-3,TGCAGCGTATTTCAGGGTGCAGATACGCAGTATTTT,CSVFQGADTQYF
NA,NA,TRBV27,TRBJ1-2,TGTGCCAGCCGGACAGAACTTTCTTATGGCTACACCTTC,CASRTELSYGYTF
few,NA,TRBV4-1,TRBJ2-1,TGCGCCAGCAGCCAAGATGAAGCGACGGGTGAGCAGTTCTTC,CASSQDEATGEQFF
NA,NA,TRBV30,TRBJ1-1,TGTGCCTGGAACGGAGGGCAGGTCGAAGCTTTCTTT,CAWNGGQVEAFF
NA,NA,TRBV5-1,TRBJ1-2,TGCGCCAGCAGCTTGGTGGCGCAAACAGGACATGGCTACACCTTC,CASSLVAQTGHGYTF
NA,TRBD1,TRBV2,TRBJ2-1,TGTGCCAGGGGACAGGGGGCACATAATGAGCAGTTCTTC,CARGQGAHNEQFF
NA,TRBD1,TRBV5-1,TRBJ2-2,TGCGCCAGCAGCTGGACAGGGGCGAACACCGGGGAGCTGTTTTTT,CASSWTGANTGELFF
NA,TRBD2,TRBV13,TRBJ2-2,TGTGCCAGCAGCTTAGTGCGGGGGAGCACCGGGGAGCTGTTTTTT,CASSLVRGSTGELFF
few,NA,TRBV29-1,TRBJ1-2,TGCAGCGTTGAAGAGGGACATGGCTACACCTTC,CSVEEGHGYTF
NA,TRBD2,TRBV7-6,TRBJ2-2,TGTGCCAGCAGCTTAGGGACTAGCGTGTACACCGGGGAGCTGTTTTTT,CASSLGTSVYTGELFF
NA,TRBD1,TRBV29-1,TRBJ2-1,TGCAGCGTCGACTACAGGGGGCGTAGGAATGAGCAGTTCTTC,CSVDYRGRRNEQFF
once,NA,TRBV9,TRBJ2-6,TGTGCCAGCAGCGAAACAGTCTCTGGGGCCAACGTCCTGACTTTC,CASSETVSGANVLTF
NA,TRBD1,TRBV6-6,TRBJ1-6,TGTGCCACGGTCCGGGACAGCGGTTCACCCCTCCACTTT,CATVRDSGSPLHF
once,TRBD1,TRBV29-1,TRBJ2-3,TGCAGCGTTAGGACAGGGGGGCCAGATACGCAGTATTTT,CSVRTGGPDTQYF
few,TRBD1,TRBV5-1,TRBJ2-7,TGCGCCAGCAGCACGACAGGGGTTACCTACGAGCAGTACTTC,CASSTTGVTYEQYF
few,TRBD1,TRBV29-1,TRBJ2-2,TGCAGCGTTGAAGGTGCCAGGGGGCCGGGCACCGGGGAGCTGTTTTTT,CSVEGARGPGTGELFF
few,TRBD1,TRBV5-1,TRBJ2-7,TGCGCCAGCAGCTTGCTCCTTCCGGGACAGGGGGCGCGTGAGCAGTACTTC,CASSLLLPGQGAREQYF
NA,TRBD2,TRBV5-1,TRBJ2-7,TGCGCCAGCAGCTTCCGGGAGGGAAGGGGCGAGCAGTACTTC,CASSFREGRGEQYF
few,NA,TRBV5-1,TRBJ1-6,TGCGCCAGCAGCCCCCTGGCAGCCTACGGGGATTCACCCCTCCACTTT,CASSPLAAYGDSPLHF
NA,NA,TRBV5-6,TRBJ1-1,TGTGCCAGCAGCTTGAGGGGTACGGTGGGCACTGAAGCTTTCTTT,CASSLRGTVGTEAFF
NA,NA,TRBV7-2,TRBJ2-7,TGTGCCAGCAGCTTAGAGTCGTCGACCTACGAGCAGTACTTC,CASSLESSTYEQYF
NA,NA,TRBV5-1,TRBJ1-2,TGCGCCAGCAGCTCCTCGAACGGGATGTATGGCTACACCTTC,CASSSSNGMYGYTF
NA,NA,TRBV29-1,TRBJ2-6,TGCAGCGTAAAGGTTCCCGGGGCCAACGTCCTGACTTTC,CSVKVPGANVLTF
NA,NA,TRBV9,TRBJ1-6,TGTGCCAGCAGCCTTCGATGGGGAGATTCACCCCTCCACTTT,CASSLRWGDSPLHF
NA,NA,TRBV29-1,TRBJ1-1,TGCAGCGCCGCCGCGGGGAGCGAGAACACTGAAGCTTTCTTT,CSAAAGSENTEAFF
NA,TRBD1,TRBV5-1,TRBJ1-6,TGCGCCAGCAGCTCTACAGGGGGAAATAATTCACCCCTCCACTTT,CASSSTGGNNSPLHF
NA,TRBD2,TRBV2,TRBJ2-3,TGTGCCAGCAGTGGGGACTACAGCACAGATACGCAGTATTTT,CASSGDYSTDTQYF
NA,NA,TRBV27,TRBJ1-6,TGTGCCAGCAGTTCAGTACTAATCCCTGACTCACCCCTCCACTTT,CASSSVLIPDSPLHF
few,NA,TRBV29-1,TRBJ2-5,TGCAGCGTTCGAGGGCTCGGCGGGGAGACCCAGTACTTC,CSVRGLGGETQYF
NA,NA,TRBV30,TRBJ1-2,TGTGCCTGGAGGGCTTCCGGTTACCCGTACACCTTC,CAWRASGYPYTF
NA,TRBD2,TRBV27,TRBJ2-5,TGTGCCAGCAGTTTACTAGCGGGGGCTGAAGAGACCCAGTACTTC,CASSLLAGAEETQYF
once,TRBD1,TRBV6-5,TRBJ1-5,TGTGCCAGCAGTTACGGGGACAGGGGAGGCCAGCCCCAGCATTTT,CASSYGDRGGQPQHF
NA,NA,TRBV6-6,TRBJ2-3,TGTGCCAGCAGCTCCTCTTCGACGGAAGATACGCAGTATTTT,CASSSSSTEDTQYF
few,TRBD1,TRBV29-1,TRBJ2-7,TGCAGCTACCGGACAGGGGGCTACGAGCAGTACTTC,CSYRTGGYEQYF
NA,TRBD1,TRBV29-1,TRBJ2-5,TGCAGCGTTGACCCTGGGGACAGGGGCGAAGAGACCCAGTACTTC,CSVDPGDRGEETQYF
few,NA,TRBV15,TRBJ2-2,TGTGCGACCGGAGGTCTTAACACCGGGGAGCTGTTTTTT,CATGGLNTGELFF
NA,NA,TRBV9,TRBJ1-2,TGTGCCAGCAGCGTAGCTACTCAGGCCTTCTATGGCTACACCTTC,CASSVATQAFYGYTF
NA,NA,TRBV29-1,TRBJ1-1,TGCAGCGTTGCACGAACCACTGAAGCTTTCTTT,CSVARTTEAFF
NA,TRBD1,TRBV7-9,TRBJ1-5,TGTGCCAGCAGCTCACAGGGGCGGCAGCCCCAGCATTTT,CASSSQGRQPQHF
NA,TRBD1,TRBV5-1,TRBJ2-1,TGCGCCAGCAGCTTACAAACAGGGGGCAATGAGCAGTTCTTC,CASSLQTGGNEQFF
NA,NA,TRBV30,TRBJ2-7,TGTGCCTGGGGGGGAAGCCCCAGGATCGAGCAGTACTTC,CAWGGSPRIEQYF
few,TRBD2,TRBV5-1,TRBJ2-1,TGCGCCAGCAGCTTGGCCGGGCTAGCGGGGGCCCGCTACAATGAGCAGTTCTTC,CASSLAGLAGARYNEQFF
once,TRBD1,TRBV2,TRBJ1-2,TGTGCCAGCAGATTCGACAGGGGGAAAGGCTACACCTTC,CASRFDRGKGYTF
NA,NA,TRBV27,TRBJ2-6,TGTGCCAGCAGTTGGCAGGGCTCTGGGGCCAACGTCCTGACTTTC,CASSWQGSGANVLTF
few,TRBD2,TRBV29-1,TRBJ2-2,TGCAGCGCTAGCGGGGGAGGCACCGGGGAGCTGTTTTTT,CSASGGGTGELFF
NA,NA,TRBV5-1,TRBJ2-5,TGCGCCAGCAGCTTGACTGGGACCAACCAAGAGACCCAGTACTTC,CASSLTGTNQETQYF
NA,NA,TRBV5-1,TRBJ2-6,TGCGCCAGCAGCTTAACAGGAGAGGGGTTCGACTCTGGGGCCAACGTCCTGACTTTC,CASSLTGEGFDSGANVLTF
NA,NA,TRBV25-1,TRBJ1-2,TGTGCCAGCAGTGAATGGGGCAGGGGAACGAAAGGCTACACCTTC,CASSEWGRGTKGYTF
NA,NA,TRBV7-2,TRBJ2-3,TGTGCCAGCAGCTCGGGGACCCACACAGATACGCAGTATTTT,CASSSGTHTDTQYF
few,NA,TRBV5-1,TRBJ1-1,TGCGCCAGCAGCCGGTCCGGGCCGAGGGGCGTCCGTTATGAAGCTTTCTTT,CASSRSGPRGVRYEAFF
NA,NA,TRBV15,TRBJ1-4,TGTGCCACCAGCAGCGGTGCTAATGAAAAACTGTTTTTT,CATSSGANEKLFF
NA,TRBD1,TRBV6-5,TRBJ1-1,TGTGCCAGCAGCCCGACCCTACAGGGGGTAGCTTTCTTT,CASSPTLQGVAFF